The T cell receptor (beta chain) under discussion was sequenced for a study of blood T cells in healthy people across ages. Study findings and constraints: Both higher diversity and more naive CD4+ cells marked long-lived donors when set against aged donors.

V was shortened by 0 bases and J by 5 bases, with 13 bases between the two germline ends. From germline, CDR1 is DFQATT and CDR2 SNEGSKA (reference sequence). The CDR3 runs to 14 residues. Combining a sample-barcoded 5' primer with a J-beta primer mix, a second PCR ran for about 7 to 11 cycles. Each cDNA was tagged by a template-switch adaptor containing 12 random nucleotides. Each CDR3 protein is one row after TCRdb ran MiXCR on the 5' RACE reads. The sample has about 1.7 million distinct CDR3 sequences; 25% to 30% are singletons. At least ten counts were recorded for this clonotype. Its antigen remains unknown.

This sequence originates from a woman under 40 in good health. J is TRBJ1-1 and V is TRBV20-1; maybe TRBD1 (6 bases). Source material: blood. The CDR3 region is CSAREPGHMTEAFF. The CDR3 coding sequence is TGCAGTGCTAGAGAACCGGGACACATGACTGAAGCTTTCTTT.